The 31 T cell receptor beta chains reported below all come from one sample, sequenced in a study of metastatic and nonmetastatic thyroid tumors. TCRdb reanalyzed the PCR reads via MiXCR. The sample contains around 26,000 clones, approximately 13% of which appear only once. Thyroid surgery had not been preceded by any treatment in any patient. Material for sequencing was blood. All receptors derive from a female donor with papillary thyroid cancer or a benign thyroid nodule (not recorded which). Some clones in this sample may be carry-over from other donors' samples.

At least ten counts were recorded for this clone. V and J are TRBV12-5 and TRBJ2-3, with D possibly called TRBD1 or TRBD2 (5 bases each). Trimming pared 3 bases from V and 5 bases from J, leaving 9 bases between. Germline loops: CDR1 LGHNT, CDR2 FRNRAP. The CDR3 is 13 residues long. CDR3 bases: TGTGCTAGTGGTTTCATTGGGGGAGATACGCAGTATTTT. This translates into CASGFIGGDTQYF.

This clone was found many times. This chain links TRBV27 with TRBJ1-1; D remains ambiguous. The germline gives CDR1 MNHEY, CDR2 SMNVEV (reference sequence). CDR3 length equals 14 residues. V lost 4 bases and J 1 base, leaving 10 bases between the germline ends. The chain's CDR3 is CASSSGRRNTEAFF. CDR3 DNA sequence: TGTGCCAGCAGTTCAGGCAGGCGGAACACTGAAGCTTTCTTT.

This clone was counted at least ten times. This chain connects TRBV7-6 to TRBJ2-7; 8 nucleotides align to TRBD1. J was trimmed by 5 bases and V by 0 bases; bases with no gene match: 12. This CDR3 has 17 residues. Per germline, CDR1 SGHVS and CDR2 FNYEAQ. The CDR3 loop is CASSLAWNDRGVHEQYF. CDR3 nucleotides: TGTGCCAGCAGCTTAGCTTGGAACGACAGGGGCGTTCACGAGCAGTACTTC.

This chain connects TRBV20-1 to TRBJ2-5; D remains ambiguous. Germline CDR1 reads DFQATT; CDR2 reads SNEGSKA (reference sequence). This CDR3 has 14 residues. Trimming took 0 bases from V and 5 from J, leaving 13 bases between them. The CDR3 DNA reads as TGCAGTGCTAGAGATCGCGGAGCCTTTGAGACCCAGTACTTC. It translates to CSARDRGAFETQYF.

In its sample, this clone was seen many times. The chain links TRBV11-3 to TRBJ2-2; a possible D gene is TRBD2 (6 bases). Germline V CDR1 and CDR2: SGHNT, YENEEA. V lost 1 base and J lost 7, with 13 bases in between. This CDR3 is built from 15 residues. The CDR3 sequence is CASSLAGVDFGELFF. The CDR3 DNA reads TGTGCCAGCAGCTTAGCGGGAGTGGATTTCGGGGAGCTGTTTTTT.

This clone has ten or more counts. The chain is built from TRBV20-1 and TRBJ2-3, with 10 bases fitting TRBD2. V gave up 2 bases and J gave up 0 bases; unmatched junction bases: 2. Germline V gene lookup returns CDR1 DFQATT and CDR2 SNEGSKA (reference sequence). This CDR3 spans 15 amino acids. DNA of the CDR3: TGCAGTGCTAGAACGACTAGCGGGAGCACAGATACGCAGTATTTT. Translating gives CSARTTSGSTDTQYF.

At least ten counts were recorded for this clone. The chain recombines TRBV19 with TRBJ2-1; tentatively, D is TRBD1 (8 bases). The CDR3 extends over 15 amino acids. Germline CDR1 reads LNHDA; CDR2 reads SQIVND (reference sequence). Trimming removed 5 bases from V and 6 bases from J, with 17 bases in between. CDR3 in amino acids: CASSVTGGGGNEQFF. CDR3 nucleotides: TGTGCCAGTAGTGTTACAGGGGGAGGGGGCAATGAGCAGTTCTTC.

This clone was seen at least ten times. V usage is TRBV9 and J usage is TRBJ2-7; 15 positions match TRBD2. V lost 0 bases and J lost 5; bases outside the gene matches: 6. The CDR3 has 17 amino acids. Germline V lookup: CDR1 SGDLS, CDR2 YYNGEE. For the CDR3, the DNA is TGTGCCAGCAGCGTAGACGGGGGACTAGCGGGAGGCCACGAGCAGTACTTC. This translates into CASSVDGGLAGGHEQYF.

The rearrangement links TRBV2 to TRBJ1-2; 7 nucleotides line up with TRBD1. This CDR3 comprises 13 residues. V lost 8 bases to trimming and J lost 0 bases; unmatched junction nucleotides: 3. From germline, CDR1 is SNHLY and CDR2 FYNNEI. The CDR3 reads CASRGTANYGYTF. The CDR3 DNA follows: TGTGCCAGCCGAGGGACAGCTAACTATGGCTACACCTTC.

There are many counts of this clone. A much larger clone lies one base from this, so it may be a read error. This chain joins TRBV11-2 and TRBJ2-7; the D is unclear. The CDR3 has 15 residues. Germline lookup yields CDR1 SGHAT and CDR2 FQNNGV. CDR3 sequence: CAGSLVMGDLYEQYF. For the CDR3, the DNA is TGTGCCGGCAGCTTAGTCATGGGTGACTTATACGAGCAGTACTTC.

This clone has at least ten counts. This chain connects TRBV11-2 to TRBJ2-7, with unresolved D. This CDR3 region has 16 residues. From germline, CDR1 is SGHAT and CDR2 FQNNGV. Trimming left V 5 bases short and J 5 bases short, with 22 bases between. In nucleotides, the CDR3 is TGTGCCAGCAGCCCTCCCAGCCTGCCTGGTTCTGACGAGCAGTACTTC. This gives the protein CASSPPSLPGSDEQYF.

This clone occurred many times. V gene TRBV20-1 combines with J gene TRBJ1-6, with 7 bases fitting TRBD1. This CDR3 comprises 14 residues. The J segment lost 9 bases and the V segment lost 1 base, leaving 6 bases of the junction unmatched. Per the germline V gene, CDR1 is DFQATT and CDR2 is SNEGSKA (reference sequence). In DNA form, the CDR3 reads TGCAGTGCTAGAGCGGAGGGGGCGCCTTCACCCCTCCACTTT. Protein product: CSARAEGAPSPLHF.

This clone was detected many times. CDR3 residues: CASSIPGRTSGSADTQYF. The CDR3 DNA is TGTGCCAGTAGTATACCGGGGAGGACTAGCGGGAGTGCAGATACGCAGTATTTT. This chain connects TRBV19 to TRBJ2-3; 13 nucleotides agree with TRBD2. The CDR3 is 18 amino acids. Looked up from germline, CDR1 is LNHDA and CDR2 is SQIVND (reference sequence). The V and J ends lost 2 bases and 4 bases, in that order; junction bases with no gene match: 9. Filled out from reference TRBV19 and TRBJ2-3, the complete variable domain reads DGGITQSPKYLFRKEGQNVTLSCEQNLNHDAMYWYRQDPGQGLRLIYYSQIVNDFQKGDIAEGYSVSREKKESFPLTVTSAQKNPTAFYLCASSIPGRTSGSADTQYFGPGTRLTVL.

This clone was seen many times. This same CDR3 is encoded by further DNA sequences in the sample. V usage is TRBV19 and J usage is TRBJ1-4; 8 nucleotides agree with TRBD1. This CDR3 is 15 amino acids long. Per germline, CDR1 LNHDA and CDR2 SQIVND (reference sequence). After removal of 7 bases from V and 4 bases from J, the junction contained 8 bases not matched to a gene. The CDR3 spells CASNYRGGGNEKLFF. The CDR3 DNA reads TGTGCCAGTAATTACAGGGGGGGGGGTAATGAAAAACTGTTTTTT.

The sample holds many counts of this clone. The rearrangement joins TRBV20-1 to TRBJ2-1; 8 nucleotides agree with TRBD2. The CDR3 loop spans 15 amino acids. Germline CDR1 reads DFQATT; CDR2 reads SNEGSKA (reference sequence). V gave up 0 bases and J gave up 9 bases; unmatched junction bases: 10. CDR3 sequence reads: CSARDSGGRTTEQFF. DNA for the CDR3: TGCAGTGCTAGAGATTCTGGCGGGAGGACCACTGAGCAGTTCTTC.

The chain is built from TRBV11-2 and TRBJ2-6, with D hard to call. V lost 2 bases and J lost 0, with 8 bases in between. Germline CDR1 SGHAT, CDR2 FQNNGV. This CDR3 spans 16 amino acids. CDR3 bases: TGTGCCAGCAGCTTATACTCTCCCTCTGGGGCCAACGTCCTGACTTTC. This sequence encodes CASSLYSPSGANVLTF.

Comment on this clone: One junction end does not reproduce the germline sequence, and a read error may be involved. This sequence joins TRBV10-3 and TRBJ1-5; the D gene is possibly TRBD1 (6 bases). CDR1 is ENHRY and CDR2 is SYGVKD in the germline V gene. This CDR3 has 14 amino acids. Here the CDR3 DNA reads TGTGCCATCGGTGGGGGCGCGAGCAATCAGCTCCAGCATTTT. The encoded protein is CAIGGGASNQLQHF.

This clone was detected ten times or more. The chain recombines TRBV20-1 with TRBJ1-2; D possibly corresponds to TRBD1 (6 bases). The germline CDR1 and CDR2 sequences are DFQATT and SNEGSKA (reference sequence). The CDR3 totals 10 residues. V was cut by 4 bases and J by 7 bases, with 7 bases left in between. CDR3 in amino acids: CSATRGGYTF. In DNA, the CDR3 is TGCAGTGCTACCAGGGGTGGCTACACCTTC.

This clone was counted at least ten times. V and J are TRBV5-1 and TRBJ2-1, with D perhaps TRBD2 (5 bases). The germline V gene encodes CDR1 SGHRS and CDR2 YFSETQ. CDR3 size: 15 residues. V dropped 0 bases and J dropped 4 bases, with 11 bases sitting between them. CDR3 in DNA: TGCGCCAGCAGCTTGGCGGTGGGAGCTTACAATGAGCAGTTCTTC. Residues: CASSLAVGAYNEQFF.

In its sample, this clone ranks as medium-sized (0.01 to 0.1%). This rearrangement joins TRBV28 to TRBJ2-7; 7 bases are shared with TRBD2. V trimming: 2 bases; J trimming: 2 bases; junction bases outside the gene matches: 9. The V gene's germline CDR1 is MDHEN and CDR2 SYDVKM. The CDR3 runs to 16 residues. CDR3 DNA sequence: TGTGCCAGCAGTTTAGATTGGGGGGGAACCCCCTACGAGCAGTACTTC. Protein product: CASSLDWGGTPYEQYF.

This clone was seen at least ten times. CDR3 DNA: TGTGCCTGGACAATCAGGGGGGCAGAGACCCAGTACTTC. The encoded protein is CAWTIRGAETQYF. The chain joins TRBV30 to TRBJ2-5, with D possibly being TRBD1 (7 bases). Germline CDR1 is GTSNPN and CDR2 is SVGIG (reference sequence). The V end lost 4 bases, the J end lost 4 bases, and 13 bases lay between the germline ends. The CDR3 is made up of 13 amino acids.

The gene calls are TRBV7-3 and TRBJ2-7; 8 bases are shared with TRBD1. V shed 3 bases, J shed 6 bases, and the junction held 10 bases outside the gene matches. Per the germline V gene, CDR1 is SGHTA and CDR2 is FQGTGA. The CDR3 runs to 15 residues. CDR3 sequence: CASSLARTGNFEQYF. CDR3 nucleotides: TGTGCCAGCAGCTTGGCCAGGACAGGGAACTTCGAGCAGTACTTC.

At least ten counts were recorded for this clone. This chain links TRBV15 with TRBJ1-3; possible D gene TRBD1, 5 bases. The CDR3 length is 14 residues. V lost 6 bases and J 0 bases, leaving 9 bases between the germline ends. The V gene's germline CDR1 is LNHNV and CDR2 YYDKDF (reference sequence). DNA for the CDR3: TGTGCCACCAGGGGGGGAGGCTCTGGAAACACCATATATTTT. It is translated as CATRGGGSGNTIYF.

This clone was seen repeatedly, ten times or more. V usage is TRBV19 and J usage is TRBJ2-1, with a tentative D call TRBD2 (6 bases). This CDR3 is built from 14 residues. Trimming shortened V by 5 bases and J by 0 bases, and 8 bases separated the two germline ends. CDR1 LNHDA and CDR2 SQIVND come from the germline V gene (reference sequence). The CDR3 loop reads CASSLLASYNEQFF. The CDR3 coding sequence is TGTGCCAGTAGTTTACTAGCCTCCTACAATGAGCAGTTCTTC. Supplemented by reference TRBV19 and TRBJ2-1, the full variable domain reads DGGITQSPKYLFRKEGQNVTLSCEQNLNHDAMYWYRQDPGQGLRLIYYSQIVNDFQKGDIAEGYSVSREKKESFPLTVTSAQKNPTAFYLCASSLLASYNEQFFGPGTRLTVL.

This clone has ten or more counts. This sequence joins TRBV5-1 and TRBJ1-6; tentatively, D is TRBD1 (6 bases). The ends were cut back, 3 bases at V and 5 bases at J, with 9 bases in the middle. The CDR3 length is 14 residues. Germline CDR1 and CDR2: SGHRS and YFSETQ. CDR3: CASSSGDHNSPLHF. The CDR3 DNA sequence: TGCGCCAGCAGCTCAGGGGACCATAATTCACCCCTCCACTTT.

In this sample, this clone turned up many times. The CDR3 DNA reads TGTGCCAGCAGTCTGGACAGGCTATACTCTGGGGCCAACGTCCTGACTTTC. Translating gives CASSLDRLYSGANVLTF. The rearrangement joins TRBV6-1 to TRBJ2-6; TRBD1 agrees at 7 bases. The V gene end was trimmed by 5 bases and the J gene end by 0 bases; junction bases not matched to a gene: 7. The germline V gene has CDR1 MNHNS and CDR2 SASEGT. The CDR3 consists of 17 residues.

Details on this clone: One end of the junction does not line up with germline, which may come from a read error. The J gene is TRBJ1-1, the V gene TRBV6-6; D remains unclear. The CDR3 length is 13 residues. Germline assignment: CDR1 MNHNY and CDR2 SVGAGI (reference sequence). The CDR3 nucleotides are TGTGCCAGCAGTTACTCTTTTTTGACTGAATCTTTCTTT. This gives the protein CASSYSFLTESFF.

This clone has ten or more counts. The chain has TRBV4-3 and TRBJ2-3; D gene uncertain. CDR1 is LGHNA and CDR2 is YSLEER in the germline V gene. The CDR3 has 15 amino acids. V was pared by 4 bases and J by 2 bases, with 13 bases between. The CDR3 DNA sequence: TGCGCCAGCAGCCCGGCAATACTACTCACAGATACGCAGTATTTT. Translation gives CASSPAILLTDTQYF.

In this sample, this clone is medium-sized. The identical CDR3 is also encoded by other nucleotide sequences in the sample. V gene TRBV6-1 combines with J gene TRBJ2-2; 11 positions agree with TRBD2. The V gene's germline CDR1 is MNHNS and CDR2 SASEGT. Unmatched junction bases numbered 4, after V lost 6 bases and J lost 4 bases. The CDR3 sequence is 15 residues long. The CDR3 DNA follows: TGTGCCAGCAGACTAGCGGGAGCGGCCACCGGGGAGCTGTTTTTT. Amino acid sequence: CASRLAGAATGELFF.

A few counts support this clone. A much larger clonotype is one base distant, so this may be a read error. The chain links TRBV18 to TRBJ1-5; 8 bases agree with TRBD1. Germline CDR1 is KGHSH and CDR2 is LQKENI. This CDR3 has 14 amino acids. The CDR3 coding sequence is TGTGCCAGCTCACCTCGGACAGGGAGTCAGCTCCAGCATTTT. This gives the protein CASSPRTGSQLQHF. The variable domain in full, with the rest retrieved from reference TRBV18 and TRBJ1-5, is NAGVMQNPRHLVRRRGQEARLRCSPMKGHSHVYWYRQLPEEGLKFMVYLQKENIIDESGMPKERFSAEFPKEGPSILRIQQVVRGDSAAYFCASSPRTGSQLQHFGDGTRLSIL.

Many counts were recorded for this clone. The chain recombines TRBV18 with TRBJ1-1, with D perhaps matching TRBD1 (5 bases). The germline CDR1 and CDR2 sequences are KGHSH and LQKENI. V shed 3 bases and J shed 6 bases, with 14 bases lying between them. The CDR3 is made up of 14 amino acids. The CDR3 coding sequence is TGTGCCAGCTCACCGGGGCAGGGAGGCCCTGAAGCTTTCTTT. Translation: CASSPGQGGPEAFF.